This TCR beta chain was sequenced during a study of T cell responses to AZD1222 COVID-19 vaccine. CDR1 DFQATT and CDR2 SNEGSKA come from the germline V gene (reference sequence). This CDR3 is built from 12 residues. The germline V and J ends were trimmed by 3 bases and 8 bases, with 13 bases remaining between them. Clones were sequenced by immunoSEQ multiplex PCR, and TCRdb holds only the in-frame ones, with some missing. The sample holds more than 150,000 clones; over 75% are singletons and the top ten take about 1.4%. The sample was peripheral blood, taken on day 0 of AZD1222 vaccination. The origin of this receptor is an adult in good health. The rearrangement links TRBV20-1 to TRBJ1-2; D gene uncertain. CDR3 amino acids: CSASTDWGGYTF. The DNA of the CDR3 is TGCAGTGCTAGTACCGACTGGGGAGGCTACACCTTC.